These 26 T cell receptor beta chains were sequenced from one sample in a study of CD8 T cells in Susac syndrome. RNA, at roughly 0.5 to 1 ug, was reverse transcribed with random hexamers. TCRdb recomputed calls from the immunoSEQ multiplex PCR reads with MiXCR, one row per CDR3 protein. The data hold about 200,000 distinct CDR3 sequences, with approximately 95% observed a single time. Material for sequencing was CD4+ T cells from PBMCs. The receptors were gathered from a human donor in good health.

The CDR3 protein is CASSLTGPESIQYF. In DNA, the CDR3 is TGTGCCAGCAGCTTAACAGGTCCTGAAAGCATTCAGTACTTC. The genes are TRBV5-6 and TRBJ2-4; D may be TRBD1 (5 bases). The CDR3 is made up of 14 amino acids. The germline V gene encodes CDR1 SGHDT and CDR2 YYEEEE. Trimming shortened V by 2 bases and J by 9 bases, and 15 bases separated the two germline ends. The variable domain in full, completed from reference TRBV5-6 and TRBJ2-4, reads DAGVTQSPTHLIKTRGQQVTLRCSPKSGHDTVSWYQQALGQGPQFIFQYYEEEERQRGNFPDRFSGHQFPNYSSELNVNALLLGDSALYLCASSLTGPESIQYFGAGTRLSVL.

This chain joins TRBV7-2 and TRBJ2-5; 8 bases agree with TRBD1. Unmatched junction bases numbered 7, after V lost 5 bases and J lost 5 bases. CDR1 is SGHTA and CDR2 is FQGNSA in the germline V gene. The CDR3 has 14 amino acids. The CDR3 protein is CASSQGQGWETQYF. The CDR3 nucleotides are TGTGCCAGCAGCCAAGGACAGGGTTGGGAGACCCAGTACTTC.

The chain uses TRBV20-1 and TRBJ1-5, with unresolved D. CDR1 DFQATT and CDR2 SNEGSKA come from the germline V gene (reference sequence). V was cut by 4 bases and J by 3 bases, with 13 bases left in between. This CDR3 is 14 amino acids long. In nucleotides, the CDR3 is TGCAGTGCTACCGAGTTCCGGGACAATCAGCCCCAGCATTTT. Translated, it gives CSATEFRDNQPQHF.

This chain joins TRBV2 and TRBJ1-1, with 7 bases matching TRBD1. V lost 5 bases and J lost 6; bases outside the gene matches: 3. CDR3 length equals 12 residues. The germline gives CDR1 SNHLY, CDR2 FYNNEI. CDR3 in amino acids: CASSRQGPEAFF. The CDR3 DNA reads as TGTGCCAGCAGTCGACAGGGTCCTGAAGCTTTCTTT.

V usage is TRBV6-5 and J usage is TRBJ2-3; 8 bases fit TRBD2. Trimming removed 4 bases from V and 4 bases from J; junction bases left unmatched: 10. Looked up from germline, CDR1 is MNHEY and CDR2 is SVGAGI. The CDR3 extends over 16 amino acids. CDR3 nucleotide sequence: TGTGCCAGCAGTTGGAGCGGGGGCCGAGTCCCAGATACGCAGTATTTT. Translating it yields CASSWSGGRVPDTQYF.

The genes are TRBV30 and TRBJ1-1, with TRBD1 identical over 9 bases. The junction had 8 bases not matched to a gene; V was cut back by 7 bases and J by 5 bases. The germline V gene has CDR1 GTSNPN and CDR2 SVGIG (reference sequence). The CDR3 runs 13 residues. Here the CDR3 reads CAYGYRGQTEAFF. CDR3 DNA: TGTGCCTACGGCTACAGGGGGCAGACTGAAGCTTTCTTT.

This clonotype has only a few counts. The chain recombines TRBV19 with TRBJ2-3, with TRBD2 matching over 11 bases. This CDR3 is built from 16 residues. The junction had 6 bases not matched to a gene; V was cut back by 5 bases and J by 2 bases. CDR1 LNHDA and CDR2 SQIVND come from the germline V gene (reference sequence). The CDR3 spells CASSLLAGGSTDTQYF. The CDR3 nucleotides are TGTGCCAGTAGTCTTCTAGCGGGGGGCTCCACAGATACGCAGTATTTT.

The rearrangement uses TRBV10-3 and TRBJ1-4; no definite D call. The germline V gene has CDR1 ENHRY and CDR2 SYGVKD. There are 13 residues in the CDR3. Trimming removed 2 bases at V and 5 bases at J, with 6 bases between. In nucleotides, the CDR3 is TGTGCCATCAGTGAGGGGTTAAATGAAAAACTGTTTTTT. Its translation: CAISEGLNEKLFF.

This clonotype was counted a single time. The J gene is TRBJ2-7, the V gene TRBV2; 8 nucleotides align to TRBD1. Germline V gives CDR1 SNHLY, CDR2 FYNNEI. V trimming: 6 bases; J trimming: 2 bases; junction bases outside the gene matches: 6. The CDR3 covers 14 residues. This chain's CDR3 is CASRSTGGAYEQYF. The CDR3 DNA follows: TGTGCCAGCAGGAGCACAGGGGGTGCCTACGAGCAGTACTTC.

This clonotype was picked up one time. The gene calls are TRBV4-3 and TRBJ1-2; the D gene is possibly TRBD1 (5 bases). CDR1 and CDR2 (germline): LGHNA, YSLEER. The CDR3 has 16 amino acids. V was pared by 1 base and J by 6 bases, with 18 bases between. The CDR3 sequence: CASSQAVRGFRDGYTF. CDR3 coding DNA: TGCGCCAGCAGCCAAGCAGTGCGGGGGTTTAGAGATGGCTACACCTTC.

The V gene is TRBV12-3 or TRBV12-4, the J gene TRBJ1-2; D not certain. V was pared by 5 bases and J by 1 base, with 5 bases between. CDR3 length: 12 amino acids. In nucleotides, the CDR3 is TGTGCCAGCAGTCTATATAACTATGGCTACACCTTC. Translation: CASSLYNYGYTF.

The chain links TRBV9 to TRBJ2-5, with a possible D match to TRBD2 (5 bases). Between the trimmed V and J ends, which lost 1 base and 5 bases, there was a span of 12 bases. Germline CDR1 SGDLS, CDR2 YYNGEE. The CDR3 is 14 amino acids. The CDR3 region has the DNA TGTGCCAGCAGCGTAAAATCCGGGGTTGAGACCCAGTACTTC. Its protein product is CASSVKSGVETQYF. Looking up the rest from reference TRBV9 and TRBJ2-5 gives the full variable domain: DSGVTQTPKHLITATGQRVTLRCSPRSGDLSVYWYQQSLDQGLQFLIQYYNGEERAKGNILERFSAQQFPDLHSELNLSSLELGDSALYFCASSVKSGVETQYFGPGTRLLVL.

This rearrangement joins TRBV15 to TRBJ2-5, with D unresolved. This CDR3 is 9 amino acids long. Trimming pared 6 bases from V and 5 bases from J, leaving 1 base between. Germline CDR1 is LNHNV and CDR2 is YYDKDF (reference sequence). Written as DNA, the CDR3 is TGTGCCACCAGTGAGACCCAGTACTTC. Protein product: CATSETQYF.

The rearrangement links TRBV9 to TRBJ2-2; 9 positions agree with TRBD1. Germline CDR1 SGDLS, CDR2 YYNGEE. The ends lost 5 bases at V and 4 bases at J; junction bases unmatched: 6. This CDR3 spans 15 amino acids. The CDR3, as DNA: TGTGCCAGCAGTCCACAGGGGGCGGGCACCGGGGAGCTGTTTTTT. Translated: CASSPQGAGTGELFF.

The CDR3 sequence is CASSALGGRIYGYTF. The CDR3 DNA follows: TGTGCCAGCAGTGCCTTGGGGGGACGGATCTATGGCTACACCTTC. The gene calls are TRBV28 and TRBJ1-2; the D gene is possibly TRBD1 (5 bases). Germline V gives CDR1 MDHEN, CDR2 SYDVKM. Trimming cost V 5 bases and J 4 bases, with 17 bases left between them. There are 15 residues in the CDR3.

This rearrangement joins TRBV20-1 to TRBJ2-3; D is unresolved. V was clipped by 5 bases and J by 5 bases, with 14 bases between them. The CDR3 has 13 residues. Germline V gene lookup returns CDR1 DFQATT and CDR2 SNEGSKA (reference sequence). This CDR3 is CSASRARRDTQYF. CDR3 DNA: TGCAGTGCTTCCCGGGCCCGGCGAGATACGCAGTATTTT.

This rearrangement joins TRBV11-1 to TRBJ1-1, with D perhaps matching TRBD1 (5 bases). This CDR3 contains 13 residues. Germline-derived CDR1 and CDR2 are SGHAT and FQDESV (reference sequence). V was clipped by 5 bases and J by 11 bases, with 18 bases between them. DNA of the CDR3: TGTGCCAGCAGCGTGCCAGGGTCGGCTCGGGCTTTCTTT. Translation gives CASSVPGSARAFF.

This chain joins TRBV29-1 and TRBJ2-2; D is ambiguous. Germline V lookup: CDR1 SQVTM, CDR2 ANQGSEA. The CDR3 sequence is 12 residues long. V was cut by 0 bases and J by 7 bases, with 6 bases left in between. The CDR3 spells CSVEDGGGELFF. The CDR3, as DNA: TGCAGCGTTGAAGATGGTGGCGGGGAGCTGTTTTTT.

The CDR3 nucleotides are TGTGCCAGCAGTGACAGTTACTATGAAGCTTTCTTT. Its protein product is CASSDSYYEAFF. J is TRBJ1-1 and V is TRBV6-1; no clear D. Germline assignment: CDR1 MNHNS and CDR2 SASEGT. Trimming stripped 3 bases from V and 7 bases from J, with 9 bases between. The CDR3 runs to 12 residues.

The genes are TRBV12-3 or TRBV12-4 and TRBJ1-5, with a weak D call TRBD1 (5 bases). V was shortened by 4 bases and J by 2 bases, with 15 bases between the two germline ends. This CDR3 is 16 amino acids long. The DNA of the CDR3 is TGTGCCAGCAGTTCGGGGGACCTCCCTGGCAATCAGCCCCAGCATTTT. It encodes CASSSGDLPGNQPQHF.

The chain links TRBV6-5 to TRBJ2-4; D not resolved. The V end lost 2 bases, the J end lost 13 bases, and 15 bases lay between the germline ends. CDR1 is MNHEY and CDR2 is SVGAGI in the germline V gene. CDR3 size: 13 residues. CDR3 protein: CASSYQPGRHQYF. DNA of the CDR3: TGTGCCAGCAGTTACCAGCCTGGCAGGCACCAGTACTTC.

The chain combines TRBV14 with TRBJ2-1, with TRBD1 identical over 7 bases. The CDR3 has 16 residues. Germline CDR1 reads SGHDN; CDR2 reads FVKESK. J lost 2 bases, V lost 3 bases, and 7 bases had no gene match. Here the CDR3 reads CASSHPDRVTYNEQFF. The DNA for the CDR3 is TGTGCCAGCAGCCACCCCGACAGGGTCACCTACAATGAGCAGTTCTTC.

This chain links TRBV6-2 or TRBV6-3 with TRBJ1-4, with 9 bases aligning to TRBD1. The CDR3 length is 15 residues. V was clipped by 6 bases and J by 11 bases; unmatched bases: 13. CDR1 and CDR2 (germline): MNHEY, SVGEGT. CDR3: CASRETGTGLAKLFF. In nucleotides, the CDR3 is TGTGCCAGCAGAGAAACCGGGACAGGGCTCGCGAAACTGTTTTTT.

The chain uses TRBV29-1 and TRBJ2-5; no firm D call. Germline values: CDR1 SQVTM, CDR2 ANQGSEA. Trimming left V 3 bases short and J 8 bases short, with 13 bases between. This CDR3 is 12 amino acids long. In DNA, the CDR3 is TGCAGCGTTGACAGTACAAGAGTTACCCAGTACTTC. It is translated as CSVDSTRVTQYF.

The chain joins TRBV28 to TRBJ2-3, with D perhaps TRBD1 (5 bases). CDR3 size: 15 residues. With 7 bases removed from V and 1 base from J, the gap between germline ends came to 15 bases. The germline CDR1 and CDR2 sequences are MDHEN and SYDVKM. CDR3 residues: CASTTFDRRTDTQYF. The CDR3 DNA reads as TGTGCCAGCACCACCTTCGACAGACGCACAGATACGCAGTATTTT.

The chain links TRBV29-1 to TRBJ1-2; the D is unclear. V lost 6 bases and J lost 5, with 13 bases in between. CDR3 size: 12 residues. Germline V gene lookup returns CDR1 SQVTM and CDR2 ANQGSEA. The CDR3 loop is CSVEDAEYGYTF. The CDR3 region has the DNA TGCAGCGTAGAGGACGCAGAATATGGCTACACCTTC.